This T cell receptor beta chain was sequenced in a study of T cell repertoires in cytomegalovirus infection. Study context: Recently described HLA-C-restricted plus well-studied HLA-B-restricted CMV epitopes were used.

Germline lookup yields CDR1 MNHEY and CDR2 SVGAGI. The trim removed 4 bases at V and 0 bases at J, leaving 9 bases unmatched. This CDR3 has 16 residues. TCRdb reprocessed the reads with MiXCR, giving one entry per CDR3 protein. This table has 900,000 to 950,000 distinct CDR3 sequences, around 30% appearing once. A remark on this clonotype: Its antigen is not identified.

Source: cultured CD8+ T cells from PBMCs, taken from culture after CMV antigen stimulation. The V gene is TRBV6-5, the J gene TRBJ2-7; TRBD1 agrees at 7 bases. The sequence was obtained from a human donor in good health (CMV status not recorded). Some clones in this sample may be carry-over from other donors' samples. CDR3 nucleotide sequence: TGTGCCAGCAGTTTAACCTACAGGGGTGACTCCTACGAGCAGTACTTC. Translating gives CASSLTYRGDSYEQYF.